The clone carrying this T cell receptor beta chain came up a few times. The antigen is unknown. Vbeta (60) and Jbeta (13) primers were used in the PCR. Generated by immunoSEQ multiplex PCR, the TCRdb table keeps only in-frame clones and is missing some. The sample has 120,000 or so clones, 8% to 11% seen once. These data come from a study of cytomegalovirus exposure and HLA in healthy donors. Study outcomes and limitations: The authors later found TCR association rates varying by HLA locus, with DRB1 most and HLA-C fewest. It was likely that a cluster of highly shared sequence variants was a sequencing artifact. About 90% or about 30% of the time was how often most TCR beta V segments were productive, according to an earlier analysis.

Per germline, CDR1 SGHNT and CDR2 YYREEE (reference sequence). The CDR3 extends over 11 amino acids. The V gene lost 2 bases and the J gene lost 14 bases, with 13 bases spanning the gap. The origin of this receptor is a woman between 18 and 29 years old in good health and CMV-seropositive. Sequenced sample: PBMCs. The chain is built from TRBV5-4 and TRBJ1-1, with a weak D call TRBD1 (5 bases). CDR3 region: CASSLGTGVFF. Written as DNA, the CDR3 is TGTGCCAGCAGCTTAGGAACGGGGGTGTTCTTT.